Detailed here is one T cell receptor beta chain. The same CDR3 also results from other DNA sequences found in this sample. Donation came from healthy HIV-negative adults that had no recent acute infections or vaccinations. This record comes from a study of shared clonotypes between healthy human individuals. The data were produced by immunoSEQ multiplex PCR, yet TCRdb's version contains in-frame clones alone and is incomplete. The sample consists of a few million clones, around 90% of them appearing once. CDR1 and CDR2 (germline): ENHRY, SYGVKD. The CDR3 has 12 residues. Trimming took 0 bases from V and 5 from J, leaving 3 bases between them.

Sequencing used naive CD4+ T cells sorted from blood. The subset: CD45RA+ positively selected. The V and J genes are TRBV10-3 and TRBJ2-3; D unresolved. The receptor's source is a man aged 18 to 29 in good health. In nucleotides, the CDR3 is TGTGCCATCAGTGAGTCGCGAGATACGCAGTATTTT. Its protein product is CAISESRDTQYF.